What follows describes a single TCR beta chain. This CDR3 is also generated by other DNA sequences in the sample. The data originate from a study of blood T cell repertoires in COVID-19. Across the study: Donors in the United States, Italy and Spain gave samples during acute or convalescent COVID-19. Nucleic acid was either cDNA or gDNA, and it came from T cells, B-cell-depleted T cells, or PBMCs.

Original data processing: Amplified reference gene primers provided the basis for estimating nucleated cell counts. The data were produced by immunoSEQ multiplex PCR, yet TCRdb's version contains in-frame clones alone and is incomplete. From that table come the V and J calls and clone size; the DNA was used to work out D and trimming. The sample records hundreds of thousands of clones, around nine tenths being singletons. CDR1 is ENHRY, CDR2 SYGVKD, per germline. The CDR3 runs 14 residues. Deletions cut 0 bases from V and 10 bases from J, with 13 bases between. This chain uses TRBV10-3 with TRBJ1-5; D uncertain. This receptor was identified in an elderly man with acute or convalescent COVID-19. The sequenced sample was peripheral blood. The CDR3 here is CAISESDLVQPQHF. For the CDR3, the DNA is TGTGCCATCAGTGAGTCAGACTTGGTTCAACCCCAGCATTTT.